These 5 T cell receptor beta chains were all obtained from the same sample, sequenced in a study of blood T cells in healthy people across ages (dated by TCRdb to about 2015). Preparation of the library involved 5' RACE. The listed sequencing device is Illumina HiSeq 2500. A second roughly 6 to 11 cycle PCR used a sample-barcoded 5' primer and a J-beta primer mix. TCRdb reprocessed the public reads (quality trimming at Q25 with fastp, clone calling with MiXCR) and kept in-frame beta chains. Rows are combined by CDR3 protein, so each entry shows the most common genes and DNA. For this sample the table gives approximately 730,000 distinct CDR3 sequences, of which approximately 55% were detected only once. The ten largest clones represent about two fifths of the sample. Sequenced material: blood. These receptors were obtained from an elderly man in good health.

The chain couples TRBV5-1 to TRBJ1-6; tentative D call: TRBD1 (6 bases). The V end was cut by 0 bases, the J end by 9 bases, with 16 bases between. From germline, CDR1 is SGHRS and CDR2 YFSETQ. The CDR3 consists of 16 residues. CDR3: CASSLGTAGGVSPLHF. The CDR3 DNA reads TGCGCCAGCAGCTTGGGGACGGCGGGGGGCGTTTCACCCCTCCACTTT.

The DNA for the CDR3 is TGCAGTGCTAGCCTCACGGGCAAGATATACGAGCAGTACTTC. It specifies CSASLTGKIYEQYF. The chain uses TRBV20-1 and TRBJ2-4; D is unresolved. The end of the DNA aligns better with TRBJ2-7, so the J call may be wrong. Per germline, CDR1 DFQATT and CDR2 SNEGSKA (reference sequence). This CDR3 region has 14 residues.

This clonotype was seen only a few times. The V call is TRBV10-3, the J call TRBJ2-5, with 11 bases aligning to TRBD2. Trimming removed 2 bases from V and 12 bases from J; junction bases left unmatched: 11. CDR3 length: 15 amino acids. Looked up from germline, CDR1 is ENHRY and CDR2 is SYGVKD. CDR3 DNA: TGTGCCATCAGTGAGGATTCTCCTAGCGGGAGGCTGGAGTACTTC. Residues: CAISEDSPSGRLEYF.

This clonotype showed up just a few times. The V and J genes are TRBV4-1 and TRBJ2-3; TRBD2 matches 8 bases. J lost 14 bases, V lost 4 bases, and 14 bases had no gene match. CDR3 size: 14 residues. Germline CDR1 MGHRA, CDR2 YSYEKL. CDR3 DNA sequence: TGCGCCAGCAGCCTGACTAGCGTGAACAGATACGCGTATTTT. This codes for CASSLTSVNRYAYF.

This CDR3 is CASTLFSGDYGYTF. The CDR3 bases are TGTGCCAGCACCCTTTTTAGCGGTGACTATGGCTACACCTTC. This chain uses TRBV12-3 or TRBV12-4 with TRBJ1-2; D gene unclear. With 7 bases removed from V and 3 bases from J, the gap between germline ends came to 15 bases. The CDR3 has 14 residues.